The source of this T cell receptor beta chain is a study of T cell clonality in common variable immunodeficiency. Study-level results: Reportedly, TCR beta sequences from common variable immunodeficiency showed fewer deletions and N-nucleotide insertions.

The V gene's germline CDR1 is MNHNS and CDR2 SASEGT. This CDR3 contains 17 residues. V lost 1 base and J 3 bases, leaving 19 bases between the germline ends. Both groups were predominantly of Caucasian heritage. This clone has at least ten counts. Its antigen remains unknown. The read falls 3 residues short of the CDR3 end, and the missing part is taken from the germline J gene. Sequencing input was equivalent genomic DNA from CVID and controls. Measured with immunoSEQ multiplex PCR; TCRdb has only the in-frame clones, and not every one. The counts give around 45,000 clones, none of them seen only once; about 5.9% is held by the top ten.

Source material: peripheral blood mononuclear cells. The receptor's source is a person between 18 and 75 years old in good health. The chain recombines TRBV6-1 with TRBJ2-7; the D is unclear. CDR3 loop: CASSEVRSAVEDYEQYF. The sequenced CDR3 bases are TGTGCCAGCAGTGAAGTTCGATCCGCAGTCGAAGACTACGAG.